Listed below are T cell receptor beta chains from one sample, sequenced in a study of blood T cell repertoires in COVID-19. TCRdb's copy holds only in-frame clones and misses some; the assay was immunoSEQ multiplex PCR. The table includes 120,000 or so clones, roughly nine tenths detected once. The source material was peripheral blood. The receptors were sampled from a man aged 50-59 years with active COVID-19. Each CDR3 is given with its conserved first and last residue. The order of the fields is CDR3 length, V gene, clone size, D gene, J gene, CDR3 DNA, CDR3 protein. D genes are given only for firm matches. Only some rows state a clone size, as once, few, many or a class for expanded clones.

length: 15
V: TRBV7-2
size: NA
D: TRBD2
J: TRBJ2-7
DNA: TGTGCCAGCAGCTTAAACCAACTAGCGTCCTACGAGCAGTACTTC
CDR3: CASSLNQLASYEQYF

length: 15
V: TRBV11-2
size: NA
D: TRBD2
J: TRBJ2-2
DNA: TGTGCCAGCAGCTTTCCAGCGGGGGGGACCGGGGAGCTGTTTTTT
CDR3: CASSFPAGGTGELFF

length: 16
V: TRBV5-1
size: NA
D: TRBD2
J: TRBJ2-2
DNA: TGCGCCAGCAGCTCACGACTCGCGGGGGGGCCCGGGGAGCTGTTTTTT
CDR3: CASSSRLAGGPGELFF

length: 16
V: TRBV3-1/TRBV3-2
size: NA
D: NA
J: TRBJ2-5
DNA: TGTGCCAGCAGCCAAGGAGCCCGTATCGGCCAAGAGACCCAGTACTTC
CDR3: CASSQGARIGQETQYF

length: 13
V: TRBV2
size: NA
D: NA
J: TRBJ2-3
DNA: TGTGCCAGCAGTGGACTAGGAGGAGATACGCAGTATTTT
CDR3: CASSGLGGDTQYF

length: 13
V: TRBV12-3/TRBV12-4
size: once
D: NA
J: TRBJ1-5
DNA: TGTGCCAGCAGCCAGGGTGAGGAACAGCCCCAGCATTTT
CDR3: CASSQGEEQPQHF

length: 16
V: TRBV3-1/TRBV3-2
size: NA
D: NA
J: TRBJ2-3
DNA: TGTGCCAGCAGCCAAGAGAGTCAGGCCAGCACAGATACGCAGTATTTT
CDR3: CASSQESQASTDTQYF

length: 16
V: TRBV29-1
size: NA
D: TRBD2
J: TRBJ2-1
DNA: TGCAGCGTTGAAGAGGGTTATGGGCGGGGGGGCGATGAGCAGTTCTTC
CDR3: CSVEEGYGRGGDEQFF

length: 15
V: TRBV10-3
size: NA
D: TRBD1
J: TRBJ2-1
DNA: TGTGCCATCAGCGATCCGGGACAGATATACAATGAGCAGTTCTTC
CDR3: CAISDPGQIYNEQFF

length: 13
V: TRBV5-6
size: NA
D: NA
J: TRBJ2-2
DNA: TGTGCCAGCAGCTTGGAACGGGGCGGGGAGCTGTTTTTT
CDR3: CASSLERGGELFF

length: 16
V: TRBV11-3
size: NA
D: TRBD2
J: TRBJ2-1
DNA: TGTGCCAGCAGCTCCCGGTCGACTAGCGGGAGCAATGAGCAGTTCTTC
CDR3: CASSSRSTSGSNEQFF

length: 15
V: TRBV4-1
size: NA
D: NA
J: TRBJ1-1
DNA: TGCGCCAGCAGCCAAGAACAGGGTAGGAACACTGAAGCTTTCTTT
CDR3: CASSQEQGRNTEAFF

length: 13
V: TRBV10-1
size: NA
D: NA
J: TRBJ2-3
DNA: TGCGCCAGCAGGGATAGTCGACTAGGTACGCAGTATTTT
CDR3: CASRDSRLGTQYF

length: 13
V: TRBV6-1
size: NA
D: NA
J: TRBJ2-7
DNA: TGTGCCAGCAGTGAGGGGACTTCTTACGAGCAGTACTTC
CDR3: CASSEGTSYEQYF

length: 13
V: TRBV5-1
size: once
D: NA
J: TRBJ2-5
DNA: TGCGCCAGCAGCACACAGGGAGGGGAGACCCAGTACTTC
CDR3: CASSTQGGETQYF

length: 14
V: TRBV11-1
size: NA
D: NA
J: TRBJ1-1
DNA: TGTGCCAGCAGCTTGTACGGACAGAACACTGAAGCTTTCTTT
CDR3: CASSLYGQNTEAFF

length: 13
V: TRBV13
size: once
D: NA
J: TRBJ1-2
DNA: TGTGCCAGCAGCTTATCTCCGGCGGGCGGCTACACCTTC
CDR3: CASSLSPAGGYTF

length: 14
V: TRBV5-4
size: NA
D: NA
J: TRBJ2-5
DNA: TGTGCCAGCAGCCCCAGGGGAGTAGGAGAGACCCAGTACTTC
CDR3: CASSPRGVGETQYF

length: 13
V: TRBV18
size: once
D: NA
J: TRBJ2-3
DNA: TGTGCCAGCTCACCACGGAGGGCAGATACGCAGTATTTT
CDR3: CASSPRRADTQYF

length: 13
V: TRBV2
size: once
D: NA
J: TRBJ2-3
DNA: TGTGCCAGCAGGAATAGCGCGTTAGATACGCAGTATTTT
CDR3: CASRNSALDTQYF

length: 15
V: TRBV10-3
size: NA
D: NA
J: TRBJ1-5
DNA: TGTGCCATCAGTGAGACAGGGAATAGCAATCAGCCCCAGCATTTT
CDR3: CAISETGNSNQPQHF

length: 16
V: TRBV24-1
size: NA
D: TRBD2
J: TRBJ2-1
DNA: TGTGCCACCAGTGATCCTAGCGGGGGCTCCTACAATGAGCAGTTCTTC
CDR3: CATSDPSGGSYNEQFF

length: 13
V: TRBV7-3
size: NA
D: TRBD1
J: TRBJ2-3
DNA: TGTGCCAGCAGTCAGGGGGCTAAAGATACGCAGTATTTT
CDR3: CASSQGAKDTQYF

length: 17
V: TRBV15
size: NA
D: TRBD1
J: TRBJ2-7
DNA: TGTGCCACCAGCAGGGGAGACCCGGGACAGGGGCTCTACGAGCAGTACTTC
CDR3: CATSRGDPGQGLYEQYF

length: 13
V: TRBV12-3/TRBV12-4
size: NA
D: NA
J: TRBJ2-5
DNA: TGTGCCAGCAGTTTAGCAGGAGGCCAGACCCAGTACTTC
CDR3: CASSLAGGQTQYF

length: 15
V: TRBV30
size: NA
D: TRBD1
J: TRBJ2-1
DNA: TGTGCCTACATATTCCGGGACAGATCCTACAATGAGCAGTTCTTC
CDR3: CAYIFRDRSYNEQFF

length: 14
V: TRBV5-1
size: NA
D: NA
J: TRBJ2-1
DNA: TGCGCCAGCAGCCCGACAGGGACTCACAATGAGCAGTTCTTC
CDR3: CASSPTGTHNEQFF

length: 11
V: TRBV6-4
size: NA
D: TRBD1
J: TRBJ1-2
DNA: TGTGCCAGCCACAGGGGAAATGGCTACACCTTC
CDR3: CASHRGNGYTF

length: 15
V: TRBV6-5
size: NA
D: NA
J: TRBJ1-1
DNA: TGTGCCAGCAGTAACAGCCAGGGGACGAACACTGAAGCTTTCTTT
CDR3: CASSNSQGTNTEAFF

length: 15
V: TRBV7-2
size: NA
D: TRBD1
J: TRBJ1-2
DNA: TGTGCCAGCAGCTCTGGAGGGACAGTTAACTATGGCTACACCTTC
CDR3: CASSSGGTVNYGYTF

length: 15
V: TRBV4-1
size: NA
D: NA
J: TRBJ1-1
DNA: TGCGCCAGCAGCCAGGGACACCGAGTTCTCACTGAAGCTTTCTTT
CDR3: CASSQGHRVLTEAFF

length: 14
V: TRBV5-1
size: NA
D: TRBD2
J: TRBJ2-1
DNA: TGCGCCAGCAGCCAGCGGGAGGACCCCGATGAGCAGTTCTTC
CDR3: CASSQREDPDEQFF

length: 14
V: TRBV19
size: NA
D: NA
J: TRBJ1-1
DNA: TGTGCCAGTAGATCGGGGGTTTCGAACACTGAAGCTTTCTTT
CDR3: CASRSGVSNTEAFF

length: 14
V: TRBV19
size: NA
D: NA
J: TRBJ2-5
DNA: TGTGCCAGTAGTATAGGTCCAGGCCAAGAGACCCAGTACTTC
CDR3: CASSIGPGQETQYF

length: 16
V: TRBV5-1
size: NA
D: TRBD2
J: TRBJ2-2
DNA: TGCGCCAGCAGCATCGGACTAGCGGAGGGGACCGGGGAGCTGTTTTTT
CDR3: CASSIGLAEGTGELFF

length: 15
V: TRBV9
size: NA
D: NA
J: TRBJ1-6
DNA: TGTGCCAGCAGCTCCTCCGGGACACCAACTTCACCCCTCCACTTT
CDR3: CASSSSGTPTSPLHF

length: 13
V: TRBV2
size: few
D: NA
J: TRBJ2-1
DNA: TGTGCCAGCAGTAAACTAGAAACTTTAGGGCAGTTCTTC
CDR3: CASSKLETLGQFF

length: 15
V: TRBV7-9
size: NA
D: NA
J: TRBJ1-2
DNA: TGTGCCAGCAGCTCCACCCCCGGGGTCGAGTATGGCTACACCTTC
CDR3: CASSSTPGVEYGYTF

length: 12
V: TRBV7-9
size: NA
D: TRBD1
J: TRBJ2-7
DNA: TGTGCCAGCAGCAGACAGGGTTACGAGCAGTACTTC
CDR3: CASSRQGYEQYF

length: 17
V: TRBV5-1
size: once
D: TRBD1
J: TRBJ2-2
DNA: TGCGCCAGCAGCTTAGAACAGGGGGCAAGTAACACCGGGGAGCTGTTTTTT
CDR3: CASSLEQGASNTGELFF

length: 16
V: TRBV28
size: once
D: TRBD2
J: TRBJ2-3
DNA: TGTGCCAGCAGGGCTAGCGGGCGTTGGGGCACAGATACGCAGTATTTT
CDR3: CASRASGRWGTDTQYF

length: 13
V: TRBV12-3/TRBV12-4
size: few
D: NA
J: TRBJ1-2
DNA: TGTGCCAGCAGAGGCGGGGGAGTGGGTGGCTACACCTTC
CDR3: CASRGGGVGGYTF

length: 16
V: TRBV25-1
size: once
D: NA
J: TRBJ2-1
DNA: TGTGCCAGCAGTGTCGCCGGAGGGGTAACCTACAATGAGCAGTTCTTC
CDR3: CASSVAGGVTYNEQFF

length: 17
V: TRBV9
size: NA
D: NA
J: TRBJ2-6
DNA: TGTGCCAGCAGCGTAGCTGGGAGTAGCTCTGGGGCCAACGTCCTGACTTTC
CDR3: CASSVAGSSSGANVLTF